This T cell receptor (beta chain) was identified in a study of shared clonotypes between healthy human individuals. Sequencing used immunoSEQ multiplex PCR; TCRdb keeps in-frame clones, though not all of them. The table has about 2.1 million clones, about 93% seen once; the top ten hold 1.5% to 2%. This CDR3 contains 15 residues. Germline V gene lookup returns CDR1 SGDLS and CDR2 YYNGEE. The ends lost 3 bases at V and 0 bases at J; junction bases unmatched: 3. The naive CD8 population came from CD45RO-negative cells selected for CCR7, without terminally differentiated effector memory CD45RA+ cells. A word on this clone: The antigen is unknown. Distinct nucleotide sequences in the sample also encode this CDR3.

Notes on the study in general: Relative to memory subsets, naive subsets generally showed larger estimated richness.

Material: naive CD8+ T cells from PBMCs. The chain uses TRBV9 and TRBJ1-5; 7 bases agree with TRBD1. This clonotype was obtained from a young man in good health. Some clones in this sample may be carry-over from other donors' samples. DNA for the CDR3: TGTGCCAGCAGCGCGACAGGGAATAGCAATCAGCCCCAGCATTTT. Encoded protein: CASSATGNSNQPQHF.